Shown below are 17 T cell receptor beta chains from a single sample sequenced in a study of CD8 T cells in ankylosing spondylitis. TCRdb used MiXCR to reprocess the 5' RACE reads, holding one entry per CDR3 protein. Here the sample spans around 130,000 distinct CDR3 sequences, over 7% being singletons. Specimen: blood, either unsorted or a sorted T cell fraction (not recorded which). The receptors shown here come from a male donor with ankylosing spondylitis or in good health (not recorded which).

Ten or more counts support this clonotype. The V and J genes are TRBV7-2 and TRBJ2-1; D not certain. V was trimmed by 0 bases and J by 5 bases, leaving 14 bases between them. CDR3 length: 16 amino acids. Germline-derived CDR1 and CDR2 are SGHTA and FQGNSA. The CDR3 region is CASSLAGLPRNNEQFF. CDR3 sequence (DNA): TGTGCCAGCAGCTTAGCAGGCTTACCGCGGAACAATGAGCAGTTCTTC. The complete variable domain, with remaining parts taken from reference TRBV7-2 and TRBJ2-1, reads GAGVSQSPSNKVTEKGKDVELRCDPISGHTALYWYRQSLGQGLEFLIYFQGNSAPDKSGLPSDRFSAERTGGSVSTLTIQRTQQEDSAVYLCASSLAGLPRNNEQFFGPGTRLTVL.

The chain couples TRBV7-2 to TRBJ2-5, with D perhaps being TRBD1 or TRBD2 (5 bases each). V was pared by 4 bases and J by 5 bases, with 14 bases between. This CDR3 region has 14 residues. From germline, CDR1 is SGHTA and CDR2 FQGNSA. The CDR3 region has the DNA TGTGCCAGCAGCTGGTGGGGGAGTCGGGAGACCCAGTACTTC. Translation gives CASSWWGSRETQYF. Together with reference TRBV7-2 and TRBJ2-5, the CDR3 gives the full variable domain: GAGVSQSPSNKVTEKGKDVELRCDPISGHTALYWYRQSLGQGLEFLIYFQGNSAPDKSGLPSDRFSAERTGGSVSTLTIQRTQQEDSAVYLCASSWWGSRETQYFGPGTRLLVL.

This clonotype was recorded only once. This rearrangement joins TRBV12-3 or TRBV12-4 to TRBJ2-1, with 8 bases aligning to TRBD2. The V segment lost 3 bases and the J segment 9 bases; nucleotides outside the gene matches: 10. This CDR3 is 15 amino acids long. The CDR3, as DNA: TGTGCCAGCAGTTTCTCCGGGAGGGGGGTAGTTGAGCAGTTCTTC. Protein product: CASSFSGRGVVEQFF.

V is TRBV20-1 and J is TRBJ2-4; TRBD2 matches at 10 bases. The CDR3 covers 14 residues. Trimming removed 8 bases from V and 5 bases from J; junction bases left unmatched: 9. The V gene's germline CDR1 is DFQATT and CDR2 SNEGSKA (reference sequence). The CDR3 DNA is TGCAGTCCATTAGGGCTAGCGGGAGAAAACATTCAGTACTTC. This translates into CSPLGLAGENIQYF.

This clonotype was recorded at least ten times. This sequence joins TRBV29-1 and TRBJ1-2; D ambiguous. The CDR3 consists of 12 residues. V lost 0 bases and J lost 6, with 8 bases in between. In germline, CDR1 is SQVTM, CDR2 ANQGSEA. The CDR3 loop is CSVEDHSDGYTF. As DNA, the CDR3 is TGCAGCGTTGAAGATCACTCCGATGGCTACACCTTC. Full variable domain (missing parts from reference TRBV29-1 and TRBJ1-2): SAVISQKPSRDICQRGTSLTIQCQVDSQVTMMFWYRQQPGQSLTLIATANQGSEATYESGFVIDKFPISRPNLTFSTLTVSNMSPEDSSIYLCSVEDHSDGYTFGSGTRLTVV.

This clonotype has ten or more counts. The V and J genes are TRBV5-1 and TRBJ2-1; D could derive from TRBD1 or TRBD2 (5 bases each). V lost 0 bases, J lost 8 bases, and 15 bases lay in between. The CDR3 has 15 amino acids. Germline loops: CDR1 SGHRS, CDR2 YFSETQ. CDR3 loop: CASSLGGALSDEQFF. DNA of the CDR3: TGCGCCAGCAGCTTGGGAGGGGCGCTTTCCGATGAGCAGTTCTTC.

This chain connects TRBV6-1 to TRBJ2-7; 10 nucleotides agree with TRBD2. The trim removed 7 bases at V and 11 bases at J, leaving 14 bases unmatched. Germline values: CDR1 MNHNS, CDR2 SASEGT. This CDR3 is built from 14 residues. In DNA form, the CDR3 reads TGTGCCAGCAACAAACTAGCGGGATTTCCCCCGGAGTACTTC. Residues: CASNKLAGFPPEYF.

In its sample, this clonotype was seen many times. The chain links TRBV29-1 to TRBJ2-7, with 8 bases fitting TRBD2. The ends lost 4 bases at V and 2 bases at J; junction bases unmatched: 4. CDR3 length: 13 residues. From germline, CDR1 is SQVTM and CDR2 ANQGSEA. The DNA of the CDR3 is TGCAGCGTTGCAGCGGGAGCCGCCTACGAGCAGTACTTC. Translating it yields CSVAAGAAYEQYF.

The gene calls are TRBV5-5 and TRBJ2-1, with 8 bases fitting TRBD2. The junction had 11 bases not matched to a gene; V was cut back by 3 bases and J by 6 bases. The CDR3 is 16 amino acids. Germline V lookup: CDR1 SGHKS, CDR2 YYEKEE (reference sequence). CDR3 DNA: TGTGCCAGCAGCTCTGAAGCGGGAGTTGCGATCAATGAGCAGTTCTTC. It yields the protein CASSSEAGVAINEQFF.

In this sample, this clonotype turned up many times. The V and J genes are TRBV29-1 and TRBJ2-7, with 7 nucleotides matching TRBD1. CDR3 size: 13 residues. Trimming took 4 bases from V and 7 from J; bases not matched to a gene: 10. Germline lookup yields CDR1 SQVTM and CDR2 ANQGSEA. The CDR3 loop reads CSVAMRQGREQYF. CDR3 coding DNA: TGCAGCGTTGCCATGAGACAGGGAAGGGAGCAGTACTTC.

The chain links TRBV20-1 to TRBJ2-4, with a tentative D call TRBD1 (5 bases). The CDR3 has 15 amino acids. The V and J ends lost 4 bases and 0 bases respectively, with 13 bases between them. Germline V gene lookup returns CDR1 DFQATT and CDR2 SNEGSKA (reference sequence). CDR3 DNA: TGCAGTGCTACCGCGACAGAGCTAGCCAAAAACATTCAGTACTTC. Protein: CSATATELAKNIQYF.

This clonotype was seen repeatedly, ten times or more. V and J are TRBV5-1 and TRBJ1-4; tentative D call: TRBD1 (5 bases). Germline loops: CDR1 SGHRS, CDR2 YFSETQ. Deletions cut 1 base from V and 4 bases from J, with 8 bases between. The CDR3 is 14 amino acids. In DNA form, the CDR3 reads TGCGCCAGCAGCTTGTCAGGGTTTAATGAAAAACTGTTTTTT. Amino acids: CASSLSGFNEKLFF.

The V call is TRBV4-1, the J call TRBJ2-1; 7 bases are a match to TRBD2. CDR3 length: 19 amino acids. From germline, CDR1 is MGHRA and CDR2 YSYEKL. J gave up 0 bases and V 1 base, and 12 bases lay outside the gene matches. The CDR3 nucleotides are TGCGCCAGCAGCCAAGTTCCAGGCGGGAGATTAAGCTCCTACAATGAGCAGTTCTTC. Translated: CASSQVPGGRLSSYNEQFF.

This clonotype was seen many times. V is TRBV25-1 and J is TRBJ2-5; possible D gene TRBD2, 5 bases. This CDR3 region has 15 residues. The V end was cut by 1 base, the J end by 1 base, with 10 bases between. The germline CDR1 and CDR2 sequences are MGHDK and SYGVNS. CDR3: CASSELASSQETQYF. CDR3 nucleotide sequence: TGTGCCAGCAGTGAATTGGCTAGCAGCCAAGAGACCCAGTACTTC. The full variable domain, in which reference TRBV25-1 and TRBJ2-5 provide the parts outside the CDR3, is EADIYQTPRYLVIGTGKKITLECSQTMGHDKMYWYQQDPGMELHLIHYSYGVNSTEKGDLSSESTVSRIRTEHFPLTLESARPSHTSQYLCASSELASSQETQYFGPGTRLLVL.

This clonotype was seen ten or more times. The gene calls are TRBV7-2 and TRBJ2-7; D call uncertain. V gave up 4 bases and J gave up 3 bases, with 16 bases separating them. Germline CDR1 SGHTA, CDR2 FQGNSA. There are 15 residues in the CDR3. The CDR3 spells CASSYNVPTDYEQYF. CDR3 in DNA: TGTGCCAGCAGCTACAATGTCCCTACAGACTACGAGCAGTACTTC.

This clonotype has ten or more counts. The chain links TRBV27 to TRBJ2-7, with 16 bases matching TRBD2. Looked up from germline, CDR1 is MNHEY and CDR2 is SMNVEV (reference sequence). The CDR3 is 15 amino acids. The V segment lost 4 bases and the J segment 6 bases; nucleotides outside the gene matches: 3. This CDR3 reads CASSSGTSGRVEQYF. The CDR3 DNA reads as TGTGCCAGCAGTTCTGGGACTAGCGGGAGGGTCGAGCAGTACTTC.

The chain joins TRBV30 to TRBJ2-1; 10 positions agree with TRBD2. V gave up 5 bases and J gave up 3 bases; unmatched junction bases: 7. This CDR3 comprises 15 residues. CDR1 is GTSNPN and CDR2 is SVGIG in the germline V gene (reference sequence). CDR3 residues: CAWSLAGGFYNEQFF. The CDR3 nucleotides are TGTGCCTGGTCCTTAGCGGGAGGTTTCTACAATGAGCAGTTCTTC.